This is a list of T cell receptor beta chains from one sample in a study of blood T cell repertoires in COVID-19. Profiled with immunoSEQ multiplex PCR; TCRdb holds only in-frame clones, not every one. This sample carries over 120,000 clones, 81% of them seen once, and the ten largest clones take 7% to 10%. The sequencing sample was made of peripheral blood. The receptors originated from a human donor in a cohort sampled during active COVID-19. The CDR3 runs from the conserved cysteine through the conserved F or W. D genes are given only for firm matches. Clone size is not always given. Where it is, it says once, few, many or a class for expanded clones.

CASSRDLYNSPLHF	TGCGCCAGCAGTCGGGATCTATATAATTCACCCCTCCACTTT	14	TRBJ1-6	NA	NA	TRBV10-2
CATSTGDRRANEKLFF	TGTGCCACCAGCACCGGAGATCGTCGGGCTAATGAAAAACTGTTTTTT	16	TRBJ1-4	NA	NA	TRBV15
CASILEDADTQYF	TGTGCCAGCATCCTAGAGGATGCAGATACGCAGTATTTT	13	TRBJ2-3	NA	few	TRBV7-9
CASSLYGRATDTQYF	TGTGCCAGCAGCTTATACGGGAGGGCCACAGATACGCAGTATTTT	15	TRBJ2-3	TRBD2	NA	TRBV7-6
CASSARDRGSYEQYF	TGTGCCAGCAGCGCCCGGGACAGGGGTTCCTACGAGCAGTACTTC	15	TRBJ2-7	TRBD1	NA	TRBV7-2
CASSRAGSPQHF	TGTGCCAGCAGCCGGGCGGGATCGCCCCAGCATTTT	12	TRBJ1-5	NA	NA	TRBV5-6
CASRPLGAGGAYEQYF	TGTGCCAGCAGGCCCTTGGGGGCAGGGGGAGCCTACGAGCAGTACTTC	16	TRBJ2-7	TRBD1	NA	TRBV28
CATSDYLAGVTDTQYF	TGTGCCACCAGTGACTACCTAGCGGGAGTAACAGATACGCAGTATTTT	16	TRBJ2-3	TRBD2	NA	TRBV24-1
CASSPKGSVDNQPQHF	TGTGCCAGCAGCCCAAAAGGGAGTGTCGACAATCAGCCCCAGCATTTT	16	TRBJ1-5	NA	NA	TRBV7-9
CASSYSRQGRISYEQYF	TGTGCCAGCAGCTACTCCCGACAGGGGAGGATCTCCTACGAGCAGTACTTC	17	TRBJ2-7	TRBD1	NA	TRBV7-8
CASGTREGAKNIQYF	TGTGCCAGCGGTACGCGGGAGGGCGCCAAAAACATTCAGTACTTC	15	TRBJ2-4	TRBD2	NA	TRBV28
CASSPSGVSTDTQYF	TGTGCCAGCTCACCTTCCGGGGTTAGCACAGATACGCAGTATTTT	15	TRBJ2-3	NA	NA	TRBV18
CASSVTVSSPLHF	TGTGCCAGCAGCGTCACAGTGTCCTCACCCCTCCACTTT	13	TRBJ1-6	NA	NA	TRBV9
CASSLVWAQETQYF	TGTGCCAGCAGCTTGGTTTGGGCCCAAGAGACCCAGTACTTC	14	TRBJ2-5	NA	once	TRBV5-4
CASSLGRNTEAFF	TGTGCCAGCAGCTTGGGCAGGAACACTGAAGCTTTCTTT	13	TRBJ1-1	NA	NA	TRBV11-3
CASSSSQGAIGNTIYF	TGTGCCAGCAGTTCCAGTCAGGGGGCTATTGGAAACACCATATATTTT	16	TRBJ1-3	TRBD1	NA	TRBV6-4
CASSESRDRAYNSPLHF	TGTGCCAGCAGTGAATCCCGGGACAGGGCCTATAATTCACCCCTCCACTTT	17	TRBJ1-6	TRBD1	NA	TRBV6-1
CASSNLLPTNYGYTF	TGTGCCAGTAGTAATCTCCTACCGACTAACTATGGCTACACCTTC	15	TRBJ1-2	NA	few	TRBV19
CASSTPRTGNTEAFF	TGTGCCAGCAGCACACCTAGGACAGGGAACACTGAAGCTTTCTTT	15	TRBJ1-1	TRBD1	NA	TRBV9
CASGKAGVDYNEQFF	TGTGCCAGTGGTAAAGCGGGAGTGGACTACAATGAGCAGTTCTTC	15	TRBJ2-1	TRBD2	NA	TRBV19
CASTRGRMNTEAFF	TGTGCCAGCACCAGGGGGCGGATGAACACTGAAGCTTTCTTT	14	TRBJ1-1	TRBD1	NA	TRBV28
CASSKGTWTSLNDEQYF	TGTGCCAGCAGCAAGGGGACTTGGACGTCCCTAAATGACGAGCAGTACTTC	17	TRBJ2-7	NA	once	TRBV21-1
CASSTAKHTGSEQYF	TGTGCCAGCAGCACCGCAAAACATACAGGGAGCGAGCAGTACTTC	15	TRBJ2-7	NA	NA	TRBV13
CASSFGTSSTISYEQYF	TGCGCCAGCAGCTTTGGGACTAGCTCAACTATTTCCTACGAGCAGTACTTC	17	TRBJ2-7	TRBD2	NA	TRBV5-1
CASSLVSKTSYEQYF	TGTGCCAGCAGCTTAGTTAGCAAAACCAGCTACGAGCAGTACTTC	15	TRBJ2-7	NA	NA	TRBV7-2
CASSQDPTGAYEQYF	TGTGCCAGCAGCCAAGATCCTACAGGGGCCTACGAGCAGTACTTC	15	TRBJ2-7	TRBD1	NA	TRBV4-2
CASRVDRGHFSSYEQYF	TGTGCCAGCAGGGTGGACAGGGGGCACTTTAGCTCCTACGAGCAGTACTTC	17	TRBJ2-7	TRBD1	once	TRBV2
CASSARTRQETQYF	TGTGCCAGCAGTGCTCGGACAAGACAAGAGACCCAGTACTTC	14	TRBJ2-5	NA	NA	TRBV2
CASSEVRQGLVVQLAGGNEQYF	TGTGCCAGCAGTGAAGTCCGACAGGGCCTGGTCGTACAACTAGCGGGAGGGAACGAGCAGTACTTC	22	TRBJ2-7	TRBD2	NA	TRBV2
CASSPSAGVYNEQFF	TGTGCCAGCAGCCCAAGCGCGGGAGTATACAATGAGCAGTTCTTC	15	TRBJ2-1	TRBD2	few	TRBV7-8
CASSRTEAREKLFF	TGTGCCAGCAGCCGCACAGAAGCTCGGGAAAAACTGTTTTTT	14	TRBJ1-4	NA	NA	TRBV7-8
CASSPRTVDSGANVLTF	TGTGCCAGCTCACCACGAACGGTAGATTCTGGGGCCAACGTCCTGACTTTC	17	TRBJ2-6	NA	NA	TRBV18
CASKGQPTEAFF	TGTGCCAGTAAAGGACAACCCACTGAAGCTTTCTTT	12	TRBJ1-1	NA	few	TRBV19
CASSQRTYTDTQYF	TGCGCCAGCAGCCAACGGACATACACAGATACGCAGTATTTT	14	TRBJ2-3	NA	NA	TRBV4-3
CASSSGHRWENTEAFF	TGTGCCAGCAGCTCGGGACACCGGTGGGAGAACACTGAAGCTTTCTTT	16	TRBJ1-1	NA	NA	TRBV3-1/TRBV3-2
CASSPRQGNQPQHF	TGTGCCAGCAGTCCCCGACAGGGCAATCAGCCCCAGCATTTT	14	TRBJ1-5	NA	once	TRBV28
CASSLVRNQPQHF	TGTGCCAGCAGCTTGGTCCGGAATCAGCCCCAGCATTTT	13	TRBJ1-5	NA	NA	TRBV5-6
CASSLVSPGLAGDNEQFF	TGTGCCAGCAGCTTAGTTAGCCCGGGACTAGCGGGGGACAATGAGCAGTTCTTC	18	TRBJ2-1	TRBD2	NA	TRBV7-9
CASTGDRYGYTF	TGTGCCAGCACAGGTGACCGCTATGGCTACACCTTC	12	TRBJ1-2	NA	once	TRBV28
CASSRTGTNSYEQYF	TGCGCCAGCAGTAGGACAGGGACAAACTCCTACGAGCAGTACTTC	15	TRBJ2-7	TRBD1	NA	TRBV5-1
CASSSVGQGDSGANVLTF	TGTGCCAGCAGCTCTGTAGGACAGGGGGACTCTGGGGCCAACGTCCTGACTTTC	18	TRBJ2-6	TRBD1	NA	TRBV28
CASSSSMTGGRETQYF	TGTGCCAGCAGTTCCTCCATGACAGGGGGCCGAGAGACCCAGTACTTC	16	TRBJ2-5	TRBD1	NA	TRBV6-2/TRBV6-3
CARSDPNRVPWNTEAFF	TGTGCCAGAAGCGATCCCAACAGGGTGCCGTGGAACACTGAAGCTTTCTTT	17	TRBJ1-1	NA	few	TRBV5-3
CASNRGDNSPLHF	TGTGCCAGCAACAGGGGAGATAATTCACCCCTCCACTTT	13	TRBJ1-6	TRBD1	many	TRBV12-3/TRBV12-4
CASSLAVSGRAGYEQYF	TGTGCCAGCAGCTTAGCGGTTAGCGGGAGGGCGGGCTACGAGCAGTACTTC	17	TRBJ2-7	TRBD2	NA	TRBV7-2